Each of the 23 T cell receptor beta chains below was sequenced from the same sample in a study of T cell repertoires in cytomegalovirus infection. TCRdb used MiXCR to reprocess the reads, holding one entry per CDR3 protein. The sample records around 490,000 distinct CDR3 sequences, 26% being singletons. The specimen sequenced was PBMCs. The receptors stem from a human donor in good health (CMV status not recorded). Some clones in this sample may be carry-over from other donors' samples.

V gene TRBV19 combines with J gene TRBJ1-4, with D possibly being TRBD1 (6 bases). The V end was cut by 6 bases, the J end by 6 bases, with 17 bases between. Germline V gene lookup returns CDR1 LNHDA and CDR2 SQIVND (reference sequence). The CDR3 runs 15 residues. The CDR3 reads CASRRLGGTDEKLFF. The CDR3 DNA sequence: TGTGCCAGTAGGCGACTAGGGGGTACGGATGAAAAACTGTTTTTT.

This clonotype was seen a handful of times. J is TRBJ1-1 and V is TRBV6-2 or TRBV6-3, with unresolved D. CDR1 and CDR2 from the germline V gene are MNHEY and SVGEGT. V lost 5 bases and J lost 4, with 14 bases in between. This CDR3 has 14 residues. The chain's CDR3 is CASSAPLLSTEAFF. The CDR3 nucleotides are TGTGCCAGCAGTGCCCCTTTGTTGAGCACTGAAGCTTTCTTT.

The J gene is TRBJ2-3, the V gene TRBV12-3 or TRBV12-4; no firm D call. V was trimmed by 2 bases and J by 3 bases, leaving 21 bases between them. There are 18 residues in the CDR3. In nucleotides, the CDR3 is TGTGCCAGCAGTTTACAGATAGCCCCGGCCCGAATGACAGATACGCAGTATTTT. It codes for CASSLQIAPARMTDTQYF.

This clonotype was detected once. The V and J genes are TRBV2 and TRBJ2-1, with D hard to call. Trimming left V 2 bases short and J 9 bases short, with 8 bases between. Germline V gives CDR1 SNHLY, CDR2 FYNNEI. The CDR3 length is 12 residues. The CDR3 reads CASSETWGEQFF. The CDR3 nucleotides are TGTGCCAGCAGTGAAACATGGGGTGAGCAGTTCTTC.

J is TRBJ2-4 and V is TRBV15, with D unresolved. CDR1 LNHNV and CDR2 YYDKDF come from the germline V gene (reference sequence). CDR3 length: 15 amino acids. The V and J ends lost 4 bases and 0 bases respectively, with 10 bases between them. CDR3 nucleotides: TGTGCCACCAGCATGGGCTCAGGAGCCAAAAACATTCAGTACTTC. This encodes CATSMGSGAKNIQYF.

The sample holds a few counts of this clonotype. The V gene is TRBV11-2, the J gene TRBJ2-7, with D perhaps matching TRBD1 (6 bases). The CDR3 has 14 amino acids. V shed 5 bases and J shed 3 bases, with 14 bases lying between them. Germline V gene data show CDR1 as SGHAT and CDR2 as FQNNGV. CDR3 protein: CASSPGQLIYEQYV. The CDR3 region has the DNA TGTGCCAGCAGCCCAGGACAGTTGATCTACGAGCAGTACGTC.

This chain links TRBV5-6 with TRBJ2-1; tentatively, D is TRBD2 (6 bases). Germline V lookup: CDR1 SGHDT, CDR2 YYEEEE. V lost 3 bases and J lost 7, with 17 bases in between. The CDR3 sequence is 15 residues long. As DNA, the CDR3 is TGTGCCAGCAGCTACCCGGGGGTAGCCTTAAATGAGCAGTTCTTC. This sequence encodes CASSYPGVALNEQFF.

This clonotype was detected once. The genes are TRBV20-1 and TRBJ2-1; no reliable D call. V gave up 1 base and J gave up 6 bases, with 10 bases separating them. The CDR3 covers 13 residues. Germline V gives CDR1 DFQATT, CDR2 SNEGSKA (reference sequence). In DNA, the CDR3 is TGCAGTGCTAGAGCTCCGACTTTCAATGAGCAGTTCTTC. Residues: CSARAPTFNEQFF.

This clonotype showed up many times. The rearrangement uses TRBV7-8 and TRBJ1-2, with D hard to call. The CDR3 has 16 residues. Germline V gives CDR1 SGHVS, CDR2 FQNEAQ. Trimming pared 5 bases from V and 1 base from J, leaving 17 bases between. CDR3 in amino acids: CASSVRLGTSNYGYTF. CDR3 in DNA: TGTGCCAGCAGCGTTCGTCTGGGAACGAGTAACTATGGCTACACCTTC.

This rearrangement joins TRBV6-8 to TRBJ1-1; D remains ambiguous. This CDR3 contains 13 residues. Germline CDR1 is MNHGY and CDR2 is SAAAGT. Trimming pared 7 bases from V and 2 bases from J, leaving 11 bases between. CDR3 sequence: CASTAPGNTEAFF. The CDR3 nucleotides are TGTGCCAGCACCGCGCCGGGCAACACTGAAGCTTTCTTT.

The chain recombines TRBV6-6 with TRBJ2-1, with TRBD2 matching 7 bases. J gave up 5 bases and V 6 bases, and 13 bases lay outside the gene matches. CDR1 and CDR2 from the germline V gene are MNHNY and SVGAGI (reference sequence). The CDR3 covers 16 residues. CDR3 nucleotides: TGTGCCAGCAGCCCCTTTGGGGGAGGGCGAAACAATGAGCAGTTCTTC. It encodes CASSPFGGGRNNEQFF.

The rearrangement links TRBV24-1 to TRBJ2-1, with D possibly being TRBD2 (6 bases). The CDR3 sequence is 18 residues long. With 9 bases removed from V and 0 bases from J, the gap between germline ends came to 23 bases. Germline V gives CDR1 KGHDR, CDR2 SFDVKD. In DNA, the CDR3 is TGTGCCACCTCGACCACCCCGGGAGCGGGCGACTCCTACAATGAGCAGTTCTTC. It yields the protein CATSTTPGAGDSYNEQFF.

This clonotype was seen only a few times. The chain links TRBV7-2 to TRBJ2-5, with a weak D call TRBD2 (5 bases). The germline V gene has CDR1 SGHTA and CDR2 FQGNSA. CDR3 length equals 15 residues. V was pared by 1 base and J by 1 base, with 10 bases between. CDR3 DNA sequence: TGTGCCAGCAGCTTAGGGTGGCTAGCCCAAGAGACCCAGTACTTC. Its protein is CASSLGWLAQETQYF.

This clonotype was detected only a few times. The chain has TRBV20-1 and TRBJ1-1; a possible D gene is TRBD1 (6 bases). There are 14 residues in the CDR3. Germline V lookup: CDR1 DFQATT, CDR2 SNEGSKA (reference sequence). V was trimmed by 0 bases and J by 3 bases, leaving 11 bases between them. Here the CDR3 reads CSARDGRGDTEAFF. As DNA, the CDR3 is TGCAGTGCTAGAGATGGAAGGGGGGACACTGAAGCTTTCTTT.

This clonotype came up a few times. V is TRBV19 and J is TRBJ1-5; the D is unclear. Trimming pared 6 bases from V and 5 bases from J, leaving 20 bases between. This CDR3 is 16 amino acids long. Germline V CDR1 and CDR2: LNHDA, SQIVND (reference sequence). This chain's CDR3 is CASSHRVPPTYQPQHF. CDR3 bases: TGTGCCAGTAGCCACCGGGTCCCGCCAACTTATCAGCCCCAGCATTTT.

This clonotype was seen more than once but under ten times. The chain is built from TRBV28 and TRBJ1-5; TRBD1 matches 12 bases. Germline lookup yields CDR1 MDHEN and CDR2 SYDVKM. This CDR3 region has 16 residues. V lost 5 bases, J lost 6 bases, and 8 bases stayed unmatched. The CDR3 DNA reads as TGTGCCAGCAGTCCGCCGGGACAGGGGGCGGGTCAGCCCCAGCATTTT. It encodes CASSPPGQGAGQPQHF.

The gene calls are TRBV13 and TRBJ2-1; TRBD2 might be the D (6 bases). CDR3 length: 16 residues. CDR1 is PRHDT, CDR2 FYEKMQ, per germline (reference sequence). V lost 1 base and J 5 bases, leaving 15 bases between the germline ends. Written as DNA, the CDR3 is TGTGCCAGCAGCTTAGAGGCGGGGTCGAGAAACAATGAGCAGTTCTTC. Encoded protein: CASSLEAGSRNNEQFF. Based on the CDR3 plus reference TRBV13 and TRBJ2-1, the full variable domain is AAGVIQSPRHLIKEKRETATLKCYPIPRHDTVYWYQQGPGQDPQFLISFYEKMQSDKGSIPDRFSAQQFSDYHSELNMSSLELGDSALYFCASSLEAGSRNNEQFFGPGTRLTVL.

The V gene is TRBV4-3, the J gene TRBJ1-1; 12 bases agree with TRBD1. This CDR3 has 18 amino acids. Germline CDR1 is LGHNA and CDR2 is YSLEER. Trimming cost V 1 base and J 0 bases; bases outside gene matches: 6. The CDR3 sequence: CASSQAGTGGGMNTEAFF. The DNA of the CDR3 is TGCGCCAGCAGCCAAGCCGGGACAGGGGGCGGTATGAACACTGAAGCTTTCTTT.

This clonotype was counted at least ten times. The rearrangement joins TRBV7-2 to TRBJ2-5, with D uncertain. Germline CDR1 SGHTA, CDR2 FQGNSA. The CDR3 contains 14 residues. Deletions cut 2 bases from V and 3 bases from J, with 10 bases between. CDR3 sequence: CASSLYFGEETQYF. The CDR3, as DNA: TGTGCCAGCAGCTTATACTTTGGCGAAGAGACCCAGTACTTC.

This clonotype was seen only a few times. The CDR3 DNA sequence: TGTGCCAGCAGCGAAGGACAGGGGCCCCTAGGGACCCAGTACTTC. It is translated as CASSEGQGPLGTQYF. The chain combines TRBV7-8 with TRBJ2-5; 9 bases fit TRBD1. Unmatched junction bases numbered 11, after V lost 5 bases and J lost 7 bases. The CDR3 loop spans 15 amino acids. CDR1 and CDR2 (germline): SGHVS, FQNEAQ.

This clonotype was seen many times. The chain carries TRBV7-2 and TRBJ1-1; D remains unclear. The V end was cut by 2 bases, the J end by 3 bases, with 13 bases between. The length of the CDR3 is 15 residues. Germline V gene data show CDR1 as SGHTA and CDR2 as FQGNSA. This chain's CDR3 is CASSLRVKGYTEAFF. DNA for the CDR3: TGTGCCAGCAGCTTACGGGTCAAAGGGTACACTGAAGCTTTCTTT.

This clonotype has a count of ten or more. The chain uses TRBV7-2 and TRBJ1-5; possible D gene TRBD1, 5 bases. Germline values: CDR1 SGHTA, CDR2 FQGNSA. V was trimmed by 6 bases and J by 1 base, leaving 10 bases between them. This CDR3 spans 14 amino acids. The CDR3: CASSLGASNQPQHF. The CDR3 region has the DNA TGTGCCAGCAGTCTAGGGGCGAGCAATCAGCCCCAGCATTTT.

This chain connects TRBV27 to TRBJ1-1; 9 bases fit TRBD1. The V gene end was trimmed by 5 bases and the J gene end by 6 bases; junction bases not matched to a gene: 13. The CDR3 consists of 16 residues. Germline V gene data show CDR1 as MNHEY and CDR2 as SMNVEV (reference sequence). The CDR3 here is CASSPATGQGISEAFF. The CDR3 bases are TGTGCCAGCAGTCCCGCTACGGGACAGGGAATATCTGAAGCTTTCTTT.